The source of this T cell receptor beta chain is a study of shared clonotypes between healthy human individuals (TCRdb year 2020). Study-wide context: The cohort comprised two women and a few men aged 18 to 49 years. For each donor, three plates each were used for CD4 naive and CD4 memory, two plates were used for CD8 naive, and one plate was used for CD8 memory. The study deeply sequenced blood TCR repertoires of several healthy adults to estimate repertoire size and the extent of clonotype sharing between individuals. Libraries were prepared and TCR repertoires were sequenced by different laboratories using diverse techniques, in order to increase sequencing depth and limit assay-specific biases. Each donor's leukapheresis produced roughly between about 0.8 and 10 billion PBMCs.

Using the deep immunoSEQ assay, multiplex PCR amplified TCR CDR3 regions from genomic DNA. Genomic DNA extracted from each cell subset was distributed evenly over all wells of several immunoSEQ 96-well plates, and each plate served as one replicate. For sorted subsets, about 210 ng of genomic DNA, equivalent to some 30,000 T cell genomes, went into each replicate PCR. Purified libraries were quantified with a Qubit 3.0 fluorometer, sized on a Bioanalyzer 2100, and re-quantified with the KAPA Library Quantification kit. Every immunoSEQ 96-well plate was sequenced on a dedicated single-read 150-cycle Illumina NextSeq 550 flow cell. As for the authors' bioinformatics: Because only junctional sequences without quality scores were contained in the immunoSEQ output, filtering matching that applied to full-length reads could not be performed. Sequences were annotated with PyIR, a Python wrapper for IgBLAST v1.9, and V/J genes and CDR3 were assigned using IMGT germline references. Reads were removed for weak V/J assignments (E-value above 1e-6), missing CDR3, stop codons, out-of-frame junctions, or ambiguous translated residues. V3J clonotypes were defined by identical inferred V gene, J gene, and CDR3 amino acid sequence. To compute the percentage overlap between repertoires, the number of shared unique clonotypes was divided by the size of the smaller repertoire. Three approaches were used to assess repertoire richness: RTK rarefaction, the Chao1 estimator, and Recon v2.1 estimates of unobserved clonotypes. Generation probabilities for all TCRbeta clonotypes obtained by the gDNA method from several donors were computed using OLGA. TCRdb stores this immuneACCESS table with in-frame sequences only. Part of the clones is absent; in the studies checked, under half of the shortfall reflects unresolved V genes, and no reason is known for the rest. Clone size and the V and J calls come from that table; the DNA yielded D and trimming. The sample data list 2 million to 2.5 million clones, and approximately 96% of these were observed just once. Of the sample, around 0.13% is held by the ten largest clones.

Findings and caveats that apply to the study as a whole: Higher generation probabilities were observed for clonotypes shared by all four sorted-subset donors than for non-shared clonotypes. Even with the large sequencing depth, rarefaction of the sorted-subset datasets indicated that sequencing was incomplete. Naive subsets generally had larger estimated clonotype richness than memory subsets did. Because the study included a small number of donors, the genetic and exposure-history diversity represented was limited. When a handful of donors were compared, the shared fraction of clonotypes was roughly 4.8% for naive CD4, 3.5% for naive CD8, 2.3% for memory CD4, and 0.3% to 0.5% for memory CD8. Sampling was restricted to blood, and TCR repertoires in tissues likely differ from the TCR repertoires found in blood. Pairwise subsampling indicated that sequencing depth was expected to affect the degree of clonotype sharing among donors.

Healthy HIV-negative adults with no recently reported acute infections or vaccinations were included as donors. Only Caucasian adults living in Nashville, Tennessee, USA were represented among the donors. CD4+ T cells were enriched by magnetic negative selection, after which naive cells were positively selected on CD45RA and the negative fraction was taken as the memory subset. Blood was collected by leukapheresis, and PBMCs were isolated by Ficoll-Histopaque density gradient centrifugation and then cryopreserved in liquid nitrogen vapor phase. Analytical flow cytometry was used to check the purity and quantity of each magnetically sorted T cell population. Genomic DNA was isolated from every sorted fraction and measured by UV absorbance on a Nanodrop 2000c. Note on this clone: Its antigen specificity is not known. Base qualities are not recorded, but no much larger clone differs from it by a single base.

CDR1 and CDR2 are read off the germline V gene as MNHNS and SASEGT. Trimming takes 4 bases off V and 3 bases off J; junction bases not matched to a gene: 3. The CDR3 contains 14 residues, cysteine and phenylalanine counted. The entry retains the CDR3 DNA only, 42 bases that are in frame from base 1. The V and J genes are TRBV6-1 and TRBJ2-1, with 7 junctional bases fitting TRBD2. This receptor was identified in a man aged 18-30 years in good health. The sample was naive CD4+ T cells sorted from blood. In the paper's terms, the cell subset or site label means: CD45RA+ positively selected. Here is the DNA: TGTGCCAGCAGTGCGGCGGGGGACTACAATGAGCAGTTCTTC. Its translation is CASSAAGDYNEQFF.